This T cell receptor (beta chain) was sequenced in a study of regulatory T cells. Notes on the study in general: Patient CD8+ T cells trended toward lower Shannon entropy than controls. Regulatory T cells showed the strongest V-J pair restriction and V/J gene skewing among patient repertoires.

With regard to this clone: Its antigen is currently unknown.

Primers: 52 TRBV forward and 13 TRBJ reverse. Profiling relied on immunoSEQ multiplex PCR, and the TCRdb table lists in-frame clones only, not all of them. Among 20,000 to 25,000 clones listed, approximately 94% were seen once. A couple of CD3G-deficient patients had more severe autoimmunity; all had some. Patients aged 2 to 39 years had fewer naive and more memory CD4+ and CD8+ T cells. This TCR was sampled from a child aged 2-15 years with CD3G deficiency. Sequences were obtained from CD8+ T cells sorted from blood.

CDR3 coding DNA: TGTGCCAGCAGTTTTGGCCCCACAGATACGCAGTATTTT. It specifies CASSFGPTDTQYF. The rearrangement uses TRBV27 and TRBJ2-3, with unresolved D. Germline V gene lookup returns CDR1 MNHEY and CDR2 SMNVEV (reference sequence). This CDR3 comprises 13 residues. V gave up 3 bases and J gave up 2 bases, with 6 bases separating them.